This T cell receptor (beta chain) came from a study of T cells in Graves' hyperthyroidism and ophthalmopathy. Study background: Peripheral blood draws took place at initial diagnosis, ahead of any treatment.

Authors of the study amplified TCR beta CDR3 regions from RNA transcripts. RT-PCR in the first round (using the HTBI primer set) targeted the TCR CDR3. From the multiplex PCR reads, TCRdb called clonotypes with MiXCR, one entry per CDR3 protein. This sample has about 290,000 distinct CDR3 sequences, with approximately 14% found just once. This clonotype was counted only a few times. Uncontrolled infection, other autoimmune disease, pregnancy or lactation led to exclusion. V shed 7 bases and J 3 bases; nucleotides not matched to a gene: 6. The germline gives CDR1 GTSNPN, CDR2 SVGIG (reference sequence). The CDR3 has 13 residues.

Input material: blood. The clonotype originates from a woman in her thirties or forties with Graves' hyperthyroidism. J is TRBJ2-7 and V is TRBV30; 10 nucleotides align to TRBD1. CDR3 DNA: TGTGCCTCTACGGGACAGGGGATCTACGAGCAGTACTTC. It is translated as CASTGQGIYEQYF.